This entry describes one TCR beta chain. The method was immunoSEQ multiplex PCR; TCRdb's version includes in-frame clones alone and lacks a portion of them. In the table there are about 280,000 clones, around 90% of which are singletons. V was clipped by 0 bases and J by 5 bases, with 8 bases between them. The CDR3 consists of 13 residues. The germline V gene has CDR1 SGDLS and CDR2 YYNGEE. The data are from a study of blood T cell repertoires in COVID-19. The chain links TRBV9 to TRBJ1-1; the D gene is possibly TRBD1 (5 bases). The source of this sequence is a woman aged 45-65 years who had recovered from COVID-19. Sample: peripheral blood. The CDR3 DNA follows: TGTGCCAGCAGCGTAGACGGGGGAACTGAAGCTTTCTTT. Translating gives CASSVDGGTEAFF. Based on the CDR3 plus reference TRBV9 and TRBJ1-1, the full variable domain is DSGVTQTPKHLITATGQRVTLRCSPRSGDLSVYWYQQSLDQGLQFLIQYYNGEERAKGNILERFSAQQFPDLHSELNLSSLELGDSALYFCASSVDGGTEAFFGQGTRLTVV.